The present T cell receptor beta chain was sequenced within a study of OX40 agonist ivuxolimab in advanced cancers. Study overall: The diagnoses of dose-escalation patients were hepatocellular carcinoma, melanoma, renal cell or head and neck cancer.

To note about this clone: Its antigen remains unidentified.

Sequencing used immunoSEQ multiplex PCR; TCRdb keeps in-frame clones, though not all of them. The table has approximately 70,000 clones, around nine tenths seen once. The germline CDR1 and CDR2 sequences are SGHVS and FQNEAQ. J gave up 1 base and V 3 bases, and 8 bases lay outside the gene matches. The CDR3 runs to 16 residues. General study results and limits: Still undetermined is the antigen specificity of the expanded peripheral T cells.

The sequence was obtained from an adult with an advanced solid tumor such as melanoma, head and neck, liver or kidney cancer. This chain connects TRBV7-8 to TRBJ2-7; 8 bases map to TRBD1. The sequencing used CD4+ or CD8+ T cells sorted from blood, collected in a trial of the OX40 agonist ivuxolimab. In DNA form, the CDR3 reads TGTGCCAGCAGCTTCCTCTCAGGGACAGGTTCCTACGAGCAGTACTTC. Its protein product is CASSFLSGTGSYEQYF.